These 2 T cell receptor beta chains originate from one sample sequenced in a study of T cell responses to AZD1222 COVID-19 vaccine. Data came from immunoSEQ multiplex PCR; TCRdb stores just in-frame clones and leaves some out. The sample carries about 150,000 clones, nearly 95% recorded once. The sample in question was peripheral blood, obtained on day 0 of AZD1222 vaccination. These receptors were collected from an adult in good health.

The J gene is TRBJ2-1, the V gene TRBV9; D remains unclear. The germline V gene encodes CDR1 SGDLS and CDR2 YYNGEE. V was clipped by 0 bases and J by 3 bases, with 4 bases between them. There are 13 residues in the CDR3. This CDR3 reads CASSVGHYNEQFF. The CDR3 DNA follows: TGTGCCAGCAGCGTAGGACACTACAATGAGCAGTTCTTC.

The V call is TRBV28, the J call TRBJ1-1; 8 nucleotides match TRBD1. Losses at the gene ends were 5 bases for V and 3 bases for J; bases not matched to a gene: 5. CDR3 length: 14 amino acids. CDR1 and CDR2 from the germline V gene are MDHEN and SYDVKM. The CDR3 loop reads CASSPRTGHTEAFF. CDR3 DNA sequence: TGTGCCAGCAGTCCGAGGACAGGGCACACTGAAGCTTTCTTT.